Sequencing of this T cell receptor (beta chain) was carried out in a study of T cells in Graves' hyperthyroidism and ophthalmopathy. Broader study findings: Appearing also in blood were most of the thyroid clonotypes expanded above 0.001.

The source material, RNA transcripts, was used to amplify TCR beta CDR3 regions. The HTBI set primed first-round TCR CDR3 RT-PCR. Each CDR3 protein is one row after TCRdb ran MiXCR on the multiplex PCR reads. The repertoire holds about 600,000 distinct CDR3 sequences, roughly 15% seen once, with 3% to 4% in the top ten. Concerning this clonotype itself: The antigen is not known.

This CDR3 has 15 amino acids. CDR1 and CDR2 from the germline V gene are LNHDA and SQIVND (reference sequence). The V segment lost 3 bases and the J segment 3 bases; nucleotides outside the gene matches: 5. For ophthalmopathy patients, the Clinical Activity Score was at least 3 and the NOSPECS grade at least 4; duration was under 3 months. Uncontrolled infection, other autoimmune disease, pregnancy or lactation disqualified patients from enrolment. The chain couples TRBV19 to TRBJ1-5; 7 bases line up with TRBD1. The origin of this receptor is a woman between 40 and 50 years old with Graves' ophthalmopathy. The sequenced material came from blood. CDR3 nucleotides: TGTGCCAGTAGTATCAGGGACAGTATCAATCAGCCCCAGCATTTT. Protein sequence: CASSIRDSINQPQHF.